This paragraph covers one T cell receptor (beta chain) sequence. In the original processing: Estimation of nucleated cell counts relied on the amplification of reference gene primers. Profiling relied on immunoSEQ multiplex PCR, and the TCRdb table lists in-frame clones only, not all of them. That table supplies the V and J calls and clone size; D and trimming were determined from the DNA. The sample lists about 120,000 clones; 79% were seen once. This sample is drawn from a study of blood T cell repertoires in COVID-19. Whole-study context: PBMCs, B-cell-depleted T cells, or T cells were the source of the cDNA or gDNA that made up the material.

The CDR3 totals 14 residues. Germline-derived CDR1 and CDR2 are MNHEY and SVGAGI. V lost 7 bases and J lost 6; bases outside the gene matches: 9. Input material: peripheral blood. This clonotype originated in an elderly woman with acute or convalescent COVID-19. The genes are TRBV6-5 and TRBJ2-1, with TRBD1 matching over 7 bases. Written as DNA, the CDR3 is TGTGCCAGCAATAAAAGGGGGCTGGGCAATGAGCAGTTCTTC. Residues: CASNKRGLGNEQFF.